The 9 T cell receptor beta chains in this list originate from one sample, sequenced in a study of blood T cell repertoires in COVID-19. The method was immunoSEQ multiplex PCR; TCRdb's version includes in-frame clones alone and lacks a portion of them. Counted here are 150,000 or so clones, 82% occurring once; the ten biggest clones make up 7%. The sequenced sample consisted of peripheral blood. The receptors here all came from a woman aged 35 to 49 with COVID-19, enrolled during active disease.

The chain carries TRBV25-1 and TRBJ1-2; 8 nucleotides agree with TRBD1. The V and J ends lost 5 bases and 4 bases, in that order; junction bases with no gene match: 9. This CDR3 is built from 15 residues. Germline loops: CDR1 MGHDK, CDR2 SYGVNS. CDR3 bases: TGTGCCAGCAGTCCATCGGACAGGGCGGGCTATGGCTACACCTTC. Residues: CASSPSDRAGYGYTF.

Worth noting for this clone: Mismatch with germline at one junction end may stem from a read error. This chain uses TRBV6-5 with TRBJ2-7, with 9 bases identical to TRBD1. The germline CDR1 and CDR2 sequences are MNHEY and SVGAGI. CDR3 length: 15 amino acids. CDR3 residues: CASSHSGTGRDEQYF. CDR3 in DNA: TGTGCCAGCAGTCACTCCGGGACAGGGAGGGACGAGCAGTACTTC.

The V gene is TRBV4-2, the J gene TRBJ1-4; D remains ambiguous. Trimming stripped 4 bases from V and 1 base from J, with 13 bases between. CDR1 is LGHNA and CDR2 is YNFKEQ in the germline V gene. The CDR3 sequence is 16 residues long. CDR3 in amino acids: CASSLTGQGTNEKLFF. CDR3 coding DNA: TGTGCCAGCAGCCTTACGGGTCAAGGAACTAATGAAAAACTGTTTTTT.

The chain links TRBV18 to TRBJ2-7; TRBD1 agrees at 11 bases. Germline V gene lookup returns CDR1 KGHSH and CDR2 LQKENI. With V trimmed by 5 bases and J by 0 bases, 6 bases remained unmatched. CDR3 length equals 16 residues. The CDR3 spells CASSKTGTGGSYEQYF. The DNA for the CDR3 is TGTGCCAGCTCAAAGACCGGGACAGGGGGCTCCTACGAGCAGTACTTC.

This rearrangement joins TRBV18 to TRBJ2-1; 8 nucleotides align to TRBD1. V dropped 2 bases and J dropped 7; count of bases not matched to a gene: 7. CDR1 is KGHSH, CDR2 LQKENI, per germline. This CDR3 has 15 amino acids. CDR3 region: CASSPRQGAGNEQFF. The CDR3 bases are TGTGCCAGCTCACCAAGGCAGGGGGCGGGTAATGAGCAGTTCTTC. The full variable domain, with the rest looked up from reference TRBV18 and TRBJ2-1, is NAGVMQNPRHLVRRRGQEARLRCSPMKGHSHVYWYRQLPEEGLKFMVYLQKENIIDESGMPKERFSAEFPKEGPSILRIQQVVRGDSAAYFCASSPRQGAGNEQFFGPGTRLTVL.

The genes are TRBV27 and TRBJ1-1; a possible D gene is TRBD1 (5 bases). Germline CDR1 reads MNHEY; CDR2 reads SMNVEV (reference sequence). This CDR3 contains 17 residues. Deletions cut 0 bases from V and 0 bases from J, with 14 bases between. The chain's CDR3 is CASSLSAGGAMNTEAFF. The CDR3, as DNA: TGTGCCAGCAGTTTATCGGCCGGGGGAGCTATGAACACTGAAGCTTTCTTT.

V and J are TRBV5-8 and TRBJ2-7, with 8 nucleotides matching TRBD2. J lost 6 bases, V lost 0 bases, and 5 bases had no gene match. The CDR3 is 14 residues long. Germline V gives CDR1 SGHTS, CDR2 YDEGEE. The CDR3 sequence is CASSLVAGGGEQYF. Written as DNA, the CDR3 is TGTGCCAGCAGCTTGGTTGCGGGAGGTGGCGAGCAGTACTTC.

The chain carries TRBV27 and TRBJ2-2, with D maybe TRBD1 (5 bases). Trimming left V 1 base short and J 0 bases short, with 6 bases between. The CDR3 covers 15 residues. In germline, CDR1 is MNHEY, CDR2 SMNVEV (reference sequence). CDR3 coding DNA: TGTGCCAGCAGTTTATTGACAGCGAACACCGGGGAGCTGTTTTTT. It yields the protein CASSLLTANTGELFF.

Written as DNA, the CDR3 is TGTGCCATCAGTGGAGGACAGGGGTGGGCAGATACGCAGTATTTT. This translates into CAISGGQGWADTQYF. The chain has TRBV10-3 and TRBJ2-3, with 9 bases matching TRBD1. CDR3 length equals 15 residues. CDR1 ENHRY and CDR2 SYGVKD come from the germline V gene. The V gene end was trimmed by 4 bases and the J gene end by 4 bases; junction bases not matched to a gene: 6.